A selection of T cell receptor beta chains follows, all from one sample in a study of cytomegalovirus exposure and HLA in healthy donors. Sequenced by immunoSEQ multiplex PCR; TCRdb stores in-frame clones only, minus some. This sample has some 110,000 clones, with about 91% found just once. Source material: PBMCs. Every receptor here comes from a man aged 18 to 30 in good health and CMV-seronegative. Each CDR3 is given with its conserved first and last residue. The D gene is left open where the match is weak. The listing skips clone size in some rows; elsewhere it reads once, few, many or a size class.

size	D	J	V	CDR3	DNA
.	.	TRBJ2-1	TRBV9	CASSVEYRDEQFF	TGTGCCAGCAGCGTAGAATACAGGGATGAGCAGTTCTTC
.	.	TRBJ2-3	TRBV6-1	CASSETLETDTQYF	TGTGCCAGCAGTGAAACATTGGAGACAGATACGCAGTATTTT
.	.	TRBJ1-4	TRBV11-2	CASSSLRPGSNEKLFF	TGTGCCAGCAGCTCTCTACGGCCGGGAAGTAATGAAAAACTGTTTTTT
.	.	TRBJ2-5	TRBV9	CASSVEGDEETQYF	TGTGCCAGCAGCGTAGAGGGGGACGAAGAGACCCAGTACTTC
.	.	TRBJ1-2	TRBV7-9	CASSPGPGGYGYTF	TGTGCCAGCAGCCCCGGACCGGGGGGCTATGGCTACACCTTC
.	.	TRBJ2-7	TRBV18	CASSPRQGLEQYF	TGTGCCAGCTCACCAAGGCAGGGTCTCGAGCAGTACTTC
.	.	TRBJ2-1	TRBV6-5	CASSYGIYNEQFF	TGTGCCAGCAGTTACGGCATATACAATGAGCAGTTCTTC
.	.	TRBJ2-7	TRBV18	CASSPTLAGSYEQYF	TGTGCCAGCTCACCAACTCTGGCGGGCTCCTACGAGCAGTACTTC
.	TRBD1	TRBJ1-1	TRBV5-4	CASSLPGTGLMNTEAFF	TGTGCCAGCAGCCTGCCAGGGACAGGGCTTATGAACACTGAAGCTTTCTTT
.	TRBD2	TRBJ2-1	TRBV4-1	CASSQDPPAGGSHNEQFF	TGCGCCAGCAGCCAAGATCCGCCAGCGGGGGGGAGCCACAATGAGCAGTTCTTC
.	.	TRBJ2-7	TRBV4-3	CASSQDLIGAYEQYF	TGCGCCAGCAGCCAAGATCTTATCGGGGCCTACGAGCAGTACTTC
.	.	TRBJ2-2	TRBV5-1	CASSLDLIPDKGVHTGELFF	TGCGCCAGCAGCTTGGATTTAATCCCAGACAAAGGGGTGCACACCGGGGAGCTGTTTTTT
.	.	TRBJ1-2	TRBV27	CASSSHSFYGYTF	TGTGCCAGCAGTTCACACAGTTTCTATGGCTACACCTTC
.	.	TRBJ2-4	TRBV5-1	CASSPGVENIQYF	TGCGCCAGCAGCCCAGGGGTGGAAAACATTCAGTACTTC
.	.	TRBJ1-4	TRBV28	CASSLGMVAGTRNEKLFF	TGTGCCAGCAGCCTGGGGATGGTCGCCGGGACAAGAAATGAAAAACTGTTTTTT
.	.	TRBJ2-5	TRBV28	CASSSPQTPEETQYF	TGTGCCAGCAGTTCACCCCAGACACCCGAAGAGACCCAGTACTTC
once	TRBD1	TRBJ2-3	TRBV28	CASSLQGQGADTQYF	TGTGCCAGCAGTTTGCAGGGACAGGGGGCGGATACGCAGTATTTT
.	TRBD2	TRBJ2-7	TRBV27	CASSPLAETSYEQYF	TGTGCCAGCAGCCCACTAGCGGAGACCTCCTACGAGCAGTACTTC
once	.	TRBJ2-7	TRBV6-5	CASSYNGRQAYEQYF	TGTGCCAGCAGTTACAATGGTCGGCAGGCCTACGAGCAGTACTTC
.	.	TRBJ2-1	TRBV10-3	CAISELRTEKSNEQFF	TGTGCCATCAGTGAGCTACGAACTGAAAAAAGCAATGAGCAGTTCTTC
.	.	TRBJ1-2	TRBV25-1	CASRPNHRGGGYTF	TGTGCCAGCAGACCAAACCACCGCGGGGGAGGCTACACCTTC
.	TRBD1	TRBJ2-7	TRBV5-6	CASSFSPGTGATYEQYF	TGTGCCAGCAGCTTCTCCCCCGGGACAGGGGCAACCTACGAGCAGTACTTC
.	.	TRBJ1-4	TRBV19	CASSIQVANEKLFF	TGTGCCAGTAGTATCCAGGTCGCGAATGAAAAACTGTTTTTT
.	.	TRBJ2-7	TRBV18	CASSPSSTAYEQYF	TGTGCCAGCTCACCGTCAAGTACGGCCTACGAGCAGTACTTC
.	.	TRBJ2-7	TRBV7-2	CASSKQDYEQYF	TGTGCCAGCAGCAAACAGGACTACGAGCAGTACTTC
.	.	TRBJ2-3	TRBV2	CASSDRADTQYF	TGTGCCAGCAGTGACAGGGCAGATACGCAGTATTTT
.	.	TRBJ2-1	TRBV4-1	CASGLLSSYNEQFF	TGCGCCAGCGGACTGCTGAGCTCCTACAATGAGCAGTTCTTC
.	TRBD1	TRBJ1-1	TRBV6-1	CASSESGGVTEAFF	TGTGCCAGCAGTGAATCAGGGGGCGTCACTGAAGCTTTCTTT
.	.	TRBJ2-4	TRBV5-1	CASSLEWGRIGNNPKNIQYF	TGCGCCAGCAGCTTGGAATGGGGGCGCATAGGGAATAATCCCAAAAACATTCAGTACTTC